This TCR beta chain is drawn from a study of blood T cell repertoires in COVID-19 (dated by TCRdb to the early 2020s). Broadly, across the study: Samples from collaborators originated in the United States, Italy and Spain and spanned both the acute and convalescent phases of COVID-19. The material from the prospective study consisted of cDNA or gDNA derived from T cells, B-cell-depleted T cells, or PBMCs. Deeply sampled blood TCRbeta repertoires from subjects exposed to, actively infected with, or recovered from COVID-19 were included in the dataset. The repertoires were made available in a free public database intended to serve as a resource for research on the immune response to SARS-CoV-2. The samples were drawn from the first 160 participants of the ongoing ImmuneRACE study and from 1,254 subjects provided by 6 global collaborators. The sample metadata nearly always contained a de-identified subject ID, COVID-19 status, age in years and sex. HLA class I and class II types, where available, came from metadata supplied by the sample provider rather than from assay-based typing.

Notes on this clone: The specificity of this receptor is unknown. No much larger clone is present one base from it, and per-base qualities are unavailable.

Whole blood was collected in K2EDTA tubes by collaborating institutions according to the institutions' own protocols. For TCRbeta analysis, collaborators shipped samples in one of three forms: frozen whole blood, isolated PBMCs, or DNA extracted from either of those sample types. Overall study results and their limits: How much clinical and demographic metadata was included differed by source and by participant, and the metadata was provided uncurated.

The junction carries 9 bases between V and J, which are trimmed by 3 bases and 0 bases respectively. The CDR3 starts with the cysteine, ends with the phenylalanine, and has 15 residues. Just CDR3 DNA is preserved here, 45 bases in frame from base 1. Per the germline V gene, MDHEN is the CDR1 and SYDVKM is the CDR2. The immunoSEQ Assay, a bias-controlled multiplex PCR, was used to amplify TCRbeta CDR3 regions from genomic DNA. In the authors' own workflow: Within the assay, amplification of reference gene primers was used to estimate how many nucleated cells each sample contained. To quantify the absolute abundance of each unique TCRbeta CDR3 rearrangement, sequence reads were collapsed and filtered. For each sample, productive Simpson clonality was calculated by taking the square root of Simpson's diversity index across productive rearrangements. Sourced from immuneACCESS, this table was stored by TCRdb with only in-frame sequences that have V and J called. A share of the clones is absent; for the studies checked, an unresolved V gene accounts for under half, and the remainder has no known explanation. That table furnishes V, J and clone size, whereas the DNA furnished D and trimming. A total of approximately 190,000 clones appear in this sample, roughly 87% of them only once. Approximately 6.5% of the sample rests with the top ten.

The chain is assembled from TRBV28 and TRBJ1-3; a weak D assignment points to TRBD1 (5 bases agree). The sample was peripheral blood. This sequence was found in a woman between 35 and 50 years old with acute or convalescent COVID-19. The DNA sequence is given as TGTGCCAGCAGTTTGCCACAGGTCTCTGGAAACACCATATATTTT. This gives the protein CASSLPQVSGNTIYF. When the CDR3 is completed using the reference TRBV28 and TRBJ1-3 genes on either side, the full variable domain is DVKVTQSSRYLVKRTGEKVFLECVQDMDHENMFWYRQDPGLGLRLIYFSYDVKMKEKGDIPEGYSVSREKKERFSLILESASTNQTSMYLCASSLPQVSGNTIYFGEGSWLTVV.